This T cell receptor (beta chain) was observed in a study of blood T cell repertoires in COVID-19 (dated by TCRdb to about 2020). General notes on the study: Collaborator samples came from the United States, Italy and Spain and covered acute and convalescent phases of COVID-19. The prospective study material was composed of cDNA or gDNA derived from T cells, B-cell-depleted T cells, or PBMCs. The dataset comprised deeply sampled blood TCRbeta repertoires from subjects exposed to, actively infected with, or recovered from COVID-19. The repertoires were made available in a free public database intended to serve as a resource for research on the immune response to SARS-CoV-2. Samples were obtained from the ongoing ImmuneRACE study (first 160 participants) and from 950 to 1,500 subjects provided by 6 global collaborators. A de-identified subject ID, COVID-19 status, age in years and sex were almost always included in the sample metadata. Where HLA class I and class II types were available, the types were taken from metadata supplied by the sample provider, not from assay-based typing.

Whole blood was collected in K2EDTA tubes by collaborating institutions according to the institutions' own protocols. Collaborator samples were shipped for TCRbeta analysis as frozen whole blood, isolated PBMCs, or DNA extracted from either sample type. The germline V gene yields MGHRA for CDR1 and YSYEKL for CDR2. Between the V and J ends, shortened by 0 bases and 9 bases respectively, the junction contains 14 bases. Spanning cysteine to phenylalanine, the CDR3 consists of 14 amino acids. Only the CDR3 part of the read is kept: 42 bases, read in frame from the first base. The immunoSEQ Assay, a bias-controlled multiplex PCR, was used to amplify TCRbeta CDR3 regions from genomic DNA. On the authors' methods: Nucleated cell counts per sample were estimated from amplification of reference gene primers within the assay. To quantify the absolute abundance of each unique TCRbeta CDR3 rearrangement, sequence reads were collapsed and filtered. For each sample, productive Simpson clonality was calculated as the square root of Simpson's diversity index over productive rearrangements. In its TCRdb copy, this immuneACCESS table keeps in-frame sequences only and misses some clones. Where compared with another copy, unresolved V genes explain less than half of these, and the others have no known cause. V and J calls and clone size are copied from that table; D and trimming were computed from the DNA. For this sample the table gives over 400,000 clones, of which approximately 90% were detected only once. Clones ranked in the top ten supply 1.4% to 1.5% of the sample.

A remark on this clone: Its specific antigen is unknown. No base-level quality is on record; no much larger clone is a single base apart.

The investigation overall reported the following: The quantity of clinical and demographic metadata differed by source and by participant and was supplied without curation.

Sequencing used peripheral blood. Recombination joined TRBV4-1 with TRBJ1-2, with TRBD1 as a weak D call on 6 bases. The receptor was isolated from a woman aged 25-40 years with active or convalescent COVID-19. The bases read TGCGCCAGCAGCCAAGATCAGGGGTTTTTCAGCTACACCTTC. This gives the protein CASSQDQGFFSYTF.